This T cell receptor beta chain was captured by sequencing in a study of T cells in localized non-small cell lung cancer. Regarding the study as a whole: As only one tumor region underwent sequencing, heterogeneity remains possible. Blood T cell density predicted longer survival; adjacent-lung clonality, shorter. Appearance in adjacent lung was seen for a median approximately 60 of the top 100 tumor clones. Adjacent uninvolved lung tissue had the highest T cell clonality, exceeding tumor.

This clone appeared once. The antigen is undetermined. The repertoire was sequenced with immunoSEQ multiplex PCR; TCRdb's copy has only in-frame clones and lacks some. This table holds about 59,000 clones, approximately 91% found once. The sample here was peripheral blood, taken before any cancer treatment. This TCR derives from a man aged 40 to 75 with stage I lung adenocarcinoma.

The CDR3 reads CASSERGGTQYF. CDR3 bases: TGTGCCAGCAGCGAGAGGGGAGGTACGCAGTATTTT. The chain links TRBV9 to TRBJ2-3; D is possibly TRBD2 (6 bases). With 3 bases removed from V and 8 bases from J, the gap between germline ends came to 10 bases. The germline V gene has CDR1 SGDLS and CDR2 YYNGEE. This CDR3 is 12 amino acids long. The full variable domain, its missing parts supplied by reference TRBV9 and TRBJ2-3, is DSGVTQTPKHLITATGQRVTLRCSPRSGDLSVYWYQQSLDQGLQFLIQYYNGEERAKGNILERFSAQQFPDLHSELNLSSLELGDSALYFCASSERGGTQYFGPGTRLTVL.